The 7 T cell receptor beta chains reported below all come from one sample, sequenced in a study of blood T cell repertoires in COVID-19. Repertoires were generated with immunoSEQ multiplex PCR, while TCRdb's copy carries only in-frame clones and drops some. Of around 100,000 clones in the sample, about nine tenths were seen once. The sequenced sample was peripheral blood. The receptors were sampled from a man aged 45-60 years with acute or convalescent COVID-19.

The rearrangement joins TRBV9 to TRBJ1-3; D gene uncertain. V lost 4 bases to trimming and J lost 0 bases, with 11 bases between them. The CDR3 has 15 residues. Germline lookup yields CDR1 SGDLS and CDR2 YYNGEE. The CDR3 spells CASSRPPRSGNTIYF. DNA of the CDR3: TGTGCCAGCAGCCGTCCACCGCGCTCTGGAAACACCATATATTTT.

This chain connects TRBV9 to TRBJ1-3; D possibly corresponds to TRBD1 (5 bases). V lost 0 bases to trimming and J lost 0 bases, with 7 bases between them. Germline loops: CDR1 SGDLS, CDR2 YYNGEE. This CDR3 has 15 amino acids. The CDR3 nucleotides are TGTGCCAGCAGCGTAGGGGGGGTCTCTGGAAACACCATATATTTT. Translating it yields CASSVGGVSGNTIYF. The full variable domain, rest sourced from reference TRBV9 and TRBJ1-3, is DSGVTQTPKHLITATGQRVTLRCSPRSGDLSVYWYQQSLDQGLQFLIQYYNGEERAKGNILERFSAQQFPDLHSELNLSSLELGDSALYFCASSVGGVSGNTIYFGEGSWLTVV.

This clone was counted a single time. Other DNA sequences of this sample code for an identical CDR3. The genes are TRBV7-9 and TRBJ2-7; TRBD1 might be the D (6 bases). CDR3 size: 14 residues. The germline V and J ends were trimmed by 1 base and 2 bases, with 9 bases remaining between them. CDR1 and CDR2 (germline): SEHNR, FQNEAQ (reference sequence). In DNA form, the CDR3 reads TGTGCCAGCAGCTTAGGGGACACCCCCTACGAGCAGTACTTC. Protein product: CASSLGDTPYEQYF.

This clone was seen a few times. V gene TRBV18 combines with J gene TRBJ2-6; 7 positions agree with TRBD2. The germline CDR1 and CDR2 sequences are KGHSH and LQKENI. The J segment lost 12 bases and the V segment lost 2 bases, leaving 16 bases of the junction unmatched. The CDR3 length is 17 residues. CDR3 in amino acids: CASSPGPSSGPSGVLTF. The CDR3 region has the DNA TGTGCCAGCTCACCAGGCCCATCTAGCGGCCCCTCCGGCGTCCTGACTTTC.

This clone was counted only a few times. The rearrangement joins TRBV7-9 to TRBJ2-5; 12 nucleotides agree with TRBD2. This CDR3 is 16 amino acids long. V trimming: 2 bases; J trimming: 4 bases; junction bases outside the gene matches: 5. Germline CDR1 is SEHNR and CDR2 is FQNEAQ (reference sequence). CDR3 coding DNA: TGTGCCAGCAGCTTATCCCCGGGACTAGCGGGAGAGACCCAGTACTTC. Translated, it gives CASSLSPGLAGETQYF.

The CDR3 coding sequence is TGTGCCAGCAGTCGTGACTTGCAAGAGACCCAGTACTTC. It codes for CASSRDLQETQYF. This chain joins TRBV2 and TRBJ2-5; D gene ambiguous. The CDR3 runs 13 residues. CDR1 SNHLY and CDR2 FYNNEI come from the germline V gene. Trimming left V 5 bases short and J 2 bases short, with 9 bases between.

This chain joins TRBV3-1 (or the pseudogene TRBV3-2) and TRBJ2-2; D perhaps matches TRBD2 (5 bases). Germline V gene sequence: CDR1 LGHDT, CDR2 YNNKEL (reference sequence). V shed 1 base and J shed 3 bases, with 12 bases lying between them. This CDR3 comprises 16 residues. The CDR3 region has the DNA TGTGCCAGCAGCCAAGTGCGGGCCGGGGACACCGGGGAGCTGTTTTTT. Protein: CASSQVRAGDTGELFF.